This T cell receptor (beta chain) is from a study of beta chain features in type 1 diabetes. Findings and caveats of the study: Shorter TCRB CDR3s, moderately but significantly so, were found in Type 1 diabetes patients in all four CD4+ subsets.

V gave up 4 bases and J gave up 0 bases; unmatched junction bases: 9. The CDR3 is made up of 16 amino acids. Germline CDR1 is SGHRS and CDR2 is YFSETQ. Isolated RNA was reverse transcribed in full, so expressed TCRB transcripts were sequenced. The data were produced by immunoSEQ multiplex PCR, yet TCRdb's version contains in-frame clones alone and is incomplete. The sample shows about 240,000 clones, around 14% of them seen only once. Concerning this clone itself: Its specificity is unknown.

The chain has TRBV5-1 and TRBJ2-7, with TRBD1 matching over 8 bases. The source is a man aged 25 to 40 with type 1 diabetes. The sequenced sample consisted of naive CD4+ T cells from blood. CDR3 amino acids: CASSPLDRATSYEQYF. CDR3 coding DNA: TGCGCCAGCAGCCCATTGGACAGGGCGACCTCCTACGAGCAGTACTTC.